This T cell receptor beta chain is drawn from a study of neurological immune-mediated disorders (dated by TCRdb to about 2019). As for the study more broadly: Among the approximately 35 multiple sclerosis patients, relapsing-remitting MS accounted for some 30 and secondary progressive MS accounted for 3. The 106 TCR-beta libraries covered PBMC samples along with longitudinal samples, technical triplicates, and paired sorted CD4+ and CD8+ T-cell subsets. Peripheral blood TCR-beta repertoires from patients with HTLV-I-associated myelopathy (HAM/TSP), patients with multiple sclerosis, and healthy controls were compared in the study using UMI-based sequencing. Of the approximately 66 subjects in the cohort, about 14 were HAM/TSP patients, some 35 were multiple sclerosis patients, and around 20 were healthy controls. Study-level results and caveats: No identical CDR3 amino acid sequences were shared among expanded clones across subjects, suggesting private TCR-beta repertoires in all groups. TCR clonal expansion was highest in HAM/TSP patients and lowest in MS patients, with MS patients falling below even healthy controls. No clinical or MRI features were associated with the MS cluster, and the authors said that larger cohorts are needed. Phylogenetic analysis grouped repertoires from 18 of 34 MS patients into a cluster of related CDR3 sequences, suggesting a possible repertoire-level signature.

Inclusive of the bounding cysteine and phenylalanine, the CDR3 is 18 residues long. Only the CDR3 DNA is retained, 54 bases long and in frame from the first base. V is cut back by 4 bases and J by 4 bases, with 13 bases in the junction unmatched. CDR1 and CDR2 are drawn from the germline V gene: SGHRS, YFSETQ. This clonotype was recorded at least ten times. Its recognized antigen is unknown. No much larger clone exists at a distance of one base, and base qualities are not known. Sorted-subset TCR libraries were prepared from over 850,000 sorted CD4+ or CD8+ T cells. The multiple sclerosis patients were enrolled in a US clinical protocol that evaluated disease progression with magnetic resonance imaging. PBMCs were separated from peripheral blood using Ficoll-Hypaque density gradient centrifugation and then cryopreserved in liquid nitrogen. The study also sequenced paired sorted CD4+ and CD8+ subsets from healthy controls, HAM/TSP patients and MS patients.

To synthesize cDNA, template-switch 5'RACE was performed with a primer carrying a 10-nucleotide random unique molecular identifier so that each TCR transcript was tagged. Each sequencing run produced over 200 million TCR-beta sequences covering 15-18 subjects. Total RNA was extracted with the RNeasy kit. The KAPA Real-time Library Amplification kit was used to amplify TCR-beta VDJ regions with primers targeting the TCR constant region and the 5'RACE anchor. Sample indexes and Illumina adaptors were added in a first PCR, and a second PCR then increased library yield. After purification with Ampure beads, the TCR product of roughly 650 bp was size-selected on a 2% E-gel SizeSelection system. Before pooling, library quality was assessed on a Bioanalyzer, concentration was determined with Qubit, and library quantification was performed with the Kapa Library Quantification kit. An Illumina HiSeq 2500 was used to sequence the libraries paired-end at 2 x 150 bp. To increase sequence diversity, about 23-32% phiX was spiked into each library pool. In the original analysis: Quality-filtered reads were processed with the UMI-based MiGEC pipeline, and over 90% of raw TCR sequences were removed by the MiGEC pipeline during error correction. VDJ genes were aligned to IMGT germline references, and clonotypes were defined by unique CDR3 amino acid sequence plus V-J genes. Clonal expansion, Shannon diversity, and CDR3 relatedness (CalcPairwiseDistances, ClusterSamples) were evaluated with VDJtools, and phylogenetic trees were built with CLCbio workbench. Expanded clones were defined as having at least 8 unique UMIs, based on coefficient-of-variation modelling across technical triplicates. TCRdb reanalyzed the raw reads on its own, using fastp at Q25 for trimming and MiXCR for clone calling, and kept in-frame beta chains. Each CDR3 protein gets just one entry, which takes the most common genes and DNA from the rows behind it. The authors' filters were not applied to this entry. Counted in this sample were roughly 48,000 distinct CDR3 sequences; about 5.6% of them appeared once. The top ten clones comprise over 1.2% of the sample.

Material: CD4+ T cells from blood. The receptor's source is a woman aged 18-29 years with multiple sclerosis. The receptor chain draws on TRBV5-1 and TRBJ2-1; 11 central bases correspond to TRBD2. CDR3 sequence: CASSPSPKGTSGYNEQFF. The DNA sequence reads TGCGCCAGCAGCCCAAGCCCGAAAGGGACTAGCGGTTACAATGAGCAGTTCTTC.